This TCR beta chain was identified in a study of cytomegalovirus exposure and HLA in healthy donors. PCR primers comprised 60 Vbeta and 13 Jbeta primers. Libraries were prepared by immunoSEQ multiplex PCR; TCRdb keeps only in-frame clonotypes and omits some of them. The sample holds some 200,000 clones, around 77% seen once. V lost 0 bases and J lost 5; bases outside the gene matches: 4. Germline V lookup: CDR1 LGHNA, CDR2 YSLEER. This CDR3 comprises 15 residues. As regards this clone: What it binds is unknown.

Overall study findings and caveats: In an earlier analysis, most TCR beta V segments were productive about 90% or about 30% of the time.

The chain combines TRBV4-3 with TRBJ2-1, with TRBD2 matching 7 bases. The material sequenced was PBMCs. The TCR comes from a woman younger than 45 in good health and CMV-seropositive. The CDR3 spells CASSQDMGTNNEQFF. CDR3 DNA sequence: TGCGCCAGCAGCCAAGATATGGGGACTAACAATGAGCAGTTCTTC.